This TCR beta chain was obtained from a study of blood T cell repertoires in COVID-19. Enrollment of patients from Seattle took place during active infection, with longitudinal follow-up. With 4 bases clipped from V and 3 bases from J, the junction kept 3 bases outside the gene matches. The CDR3 is 15 amino acids. CDR1 and CDR2 (germline): ENHRY, SYGVKD. The table came from immunoSEQ multiplex PCR; TCRdb's copy has only in-frame clones and leaves some out. The data show 200,000 to 300,000 clones, around 84% seen once. Sample: peripheral blood. The chain employs TRBV10-3 and TRBJ1-6, with 7 bases identical to TRBD1. This clonotype was sampled from a woman aged 60 to 75 with COVID-19, enrolled during active disease. DNA for the CDR3: TGTGCCATCAGTGGGGGACAGATCTATAATTCACCCCTCCACTTT. Translated, it gives CAISGGQIYNSPLHF.